A selection of T cell receptor beta chains follows, all from one sample in a study of cytomegalovirus exposure and HLA in healthy donors. Sequencing was performed with immunoSEQ multiplex PCR; in TCRdb, only in-frame clones are kept and a portion is missing. The sample carries around 150,000 clones, 79% recorded once. Sequencing was done on a sample of PBMCs. The receptors derive from a human donor in good health. Each CDR3 is given with its conserved first and last residue. Fields, in order: V gene, CDR3 protein.

>TRBV15
CATSNRRTGIGGYTF
>TRBV6-4
CASSDGGTYNEQFF
>TRBV28
CASSKLAGRVSSSYEQYF
>TRBV5-1
CASNREGLGYGYAF
>TRBV7-8
CASSLSVTDEAFF
>TRBV19
CASMPRGGMNTEAFF
>TRBV6-5
CASRGSGETQYF
>TRBV2
CASSQQVTSGNTIYF
>TRBV6-6
CASSKGQGARGYTF
>TRBV6-1
CASSERGGNQPQHF
>TRBV19
CASSPPSGTSSYNEQFF
>TRBV6-1
CASSESGRRAEAFF
>TRBV4-3
CASSRSILSGNTIYF
>TRBV2
CASRGSSYEQYF
>TRBV6-1
CASRGSHTIYF
>TRBV6-1
CASSEWGGQETQYF
>TRBV19
CASSIVLSTDTQYF
>TRBV12-5
CASGFAPTGGGTEAFF
>TRBV7-2
CASSFTLTYEQYF
>TRBV30
CAWTPWRASGGALSDEQFF
>TRBV28
CASSLEGVRSNVLTF
>TRBV6-1
CASKERGAGEQYF
>TRBV11-3
CASSTLEGEQYF
>TRBV2
CASSHGQYSNQPQHF
>TRBV2
CASSGGLAGGARETQYF
>TRBV7-9
CASRTANSYEQYF
>TRBV5-1
CASSSGRSGYTF
>TRBV19
CASSVLTSGSGTDTQYF
>TRBV6-1
CASSPGGGGQPQHF
>TRBV27
CASTASAGTNPEAF
>TRBV12-5
CASGLELAGGYNEQFF